The next 17 T cell receptor beta chains were all read from a single sample in a study of cytomegalovirus exposure and HLA in healthy donors. The PCR made use of 60 Vbeta and 13 Jbeta primers. The data were produced by immunoSEQ multiplex PCR, yet TCRdb's version contains in-frame clones alone and is incomplete. The table lists some 130,000 clones. Sequences were obtained from PBMCs. The source of these receptors is a man between 18 and 29 years old in good health and CMV-seronegative.

V usage is TRBV28 and J usage is TRBJ2-7; TRBD2 aligns across 9 bases. The CDR3 is 14 residues long. Trimming cost V 4 bases and J 3 bases; bases outside gene matches: 4. Germline CDR1 reads MDHEN; CDR2 reads SYDVKM. CDR3 region: CASSYTSGFYEQYF. CDR3 DNA sequence: TGTGCCAGCAGTTACACTAGCGGGTTCTACGAGCAGTACTTC.

This sequence joins TRBV28 and TRBJ2-7, with TRBD2 identical over 14 bases. Germline-derived CDR1 and CDR2 are MDHEN and SYDVKM. This CDR3 contains 15 residues. V trimming: 10 bases; J trimming: 6 bases; junction bases outside the gene matches: 11. CDR3 sequence (DNA): TGTGCCACCACAACGGGGACTAGCGGGAGTTTCGAGCAGTACTTC. Its protein is CATTTGTSGSFEQYF.

The chain employs TRBV7-9 and TRBJ1-1; D is unresolved. The CDR3 covers 15 residues. The germline CDR1 and CDR2 sequences are SEHNR and FQNEAQ (reference sequence). Trimming removed 2 bases from V and 2 bases from J, with 12 bases in between. CDR3 DNA: TGTGCCAGCAGCTTATTTTTAGGACTTAACACTGAAGCTTTCTTT. It codes for CASSLFLGLNTEAFF.

V and J are TRBV7-9 and TRBJ2-2, with a tentative D call TRBD1 (5 bases). V was pared by 5 bases and J by 2 bases, with 12 bases between. This CDR3 region has 15 residues. The germline V gene encodes CDR1 SEHNR and CDR2 FQNEAQ (reference sequence). The CDR3 region has the DNA TGTGCCAGCAGCCCCCAGGGCCCCAACACCGGGGAGCTGTTTTTT. It yields the protein CASSPQGPNTGELFF.

The chain carries TRBV9 and TRBJ1-1; unclear D gene. Per the germline V gene, CDR1 is SGDLS and CDR2 is YYNGEE. Trimming removed 6 bases from V and 1 base from J, with 10 bases in between. This CDR3 is 13 amino acids long. CDR3 protein: CASNTAGNTEAFF. The CDR3 DNA sequence: TGTGCCAGCAACACCGCAGGGAACACTGAAGCTTTCTTT. Full variable domain (outside the CDR3, taken from reference TRBV9 and TRBJ1-1): DSGVTQTPKHLITATGQRVTLRCSPRSGDLSVYWYQQSLDQGLQFLIQYYNGEERAKGNILERFSAQQFPDLHSELNLSSLELGDSALYFCASNTAGNTEAFFGQGTRLTVV.

DNA for the CDR3: TGTGCCAGCAGTGCAAGGGACAGACCCACTGAAGCTTTCTTT. Its translation: CASSARDRPTEAFF. V gene TRBV6-1 combines with J gene TRBJ1-1, with 7 bases fitting TRBD1. After removal of 4 bases from V and 4 bases from J, the junction contained 6 bases not matched to a gene. The germline gives CDR1 MNHNS, CDR2 SASEGT. This CDR3 is built from 14 residues.

V is TRBV6-5 and J is TRBJ2-7; 7 nucleotides match TRBD2. Germline loops: CDR1 MNHEY, CDR2 SVGAGI. J lost 6 bases, V lost 5 bases, and 4 bases had no gene match. The CDR3 is made up of 12 amino acids. CDR3 coding DNA: TGTGCCAGCAGTCGGTGGGAGGGCGAGCAGTACTTC. This translates into CASSRWEGEQYF.

The chain links TRBV7-9 to TRBJ2-5; 13 bases agree with TRBD2. Trimming removed 5 bases from V and 2 bases from J; junction bases left unmatched: 2. From germline, CDR1 is SEHNR and CDR2 FQNEAQ (reference sequence). CDR3 length equals 15 residues. As DNA, the CDR3 is TGTGCCAGCAGCCCACTAGCGGGGGGGCAAGAGACCCAGTACTTC. It specifies CASSPLAGGQETQYF.

The chain employs TRBV7-2 and TRBJ2-3; TRBD2 matches at 10 bases. After removal of 2 bases from V and 1 base from J, the junction contained 6 bases not matched to a gene. The CDR3 contains 17 residues. Germline CDR1 reads SGHTA; CDR2 reads FQGNSA. The CDR3 loop is CASSLFGLAGGTDTQYF. As DNA, the CDR3 is TGTGCCAGCAGCTTATTCGGGCTAGCGGGGGGCACAGATACGCAGTATTTT.

V gene TRBV6-1 combines with J gene TRBJ1-5; D not certain. The CDR3 is 15 amino acids. Germline lookup yields CDR1 MNHNS and CDR2 SASEGT. V lost 8 bases and J 0 bases, leaving 14 bases between the germline ends. DNA of the CDR3: TGTGCCAGCTGCCGGGGTTTTTATAGCAATCAGCCCCAGCATTTT. It encodes CASCRGFYSNQPQHF.

The chain combines TRBV7-9 with TRBJ2-7; a weak D match, TRBD1 (6 bases). The CDR3 totals 16 residues. Trimming cost V 3 bases and J 2 bases, with 17 bases left between them. Looked up from germline, CDR1 is SEHNR and CDR2 is FQNEAQ (reference sequence). CDR3 residues: CASSLQGTLKTYEQYF. CDR3 DNA sequence: TGTGCCAGCAGCTTGCAAGGGACATTGAAAACCTACGAGCAGTACTTC. The variable domain in full, with the rest retrieved from reference TRBV7-9 and TRBJ2-7, is DTGVSQNPRHKITKRGQNVTFRCDPISEHNRLYWYRQTLGQGPEFLTYFQNEAQLEKSRLLSDRFSAERPKGSFSTLEIQRTEQGDSAMYLCASSLQGTLKTYEQYFGPGTRLTVT.

The chain carries TRBV18 and TRBJ1-3; D is perhaps TRBD1 (6 bases). V was clipped by 3 bases and J by 0 bases, with 12 bases between them. The germline V gene has CDR1 KGHSH and CDR2 LQKENI. The CDR3 loop spans 16 amino acids. CDR3 loop: CASSPLYRDSGNTIYF. CDR3 coding DNA: TGTGCCAGCTCACCCTTATACAGGGACTCTGGAAACACCATATATTTT.

The V call is TRBV28, the J call TRBJ2-7; 11 positions agree with TRBD1. The CDR3 is 15 residues long. The V gene's germline CDR1 is MDHEN and CDR2 SYDVKM. Trimming cost V 2 bases and J 3 bases; bases outside gene matches: 3. CDR3 sequence: CASSLPGTGGYEQYF. Here the CDR3 DNA reads TGTGCCAGCAGTTTACCGGGGACAGGGGGCTACGAGCAGTACTTC.

V gene TRBV28 combines with J gene TRBJ1-2; possible D gene TRBD1, 5 bases. V was clipped by 6 bases and J by 5 bases, with 22 bases between them. The CDR3 is 16 amino acids. Germline CDR1 is MDHEN and CDR2 is SYDVKM. CDR3 nucleotide sequence: TGTGCCAGCAGCCCACCTCAGGGAGGGCCTTTATATGGCTACACCTTC. Protein product: CASSPPQGGPLYGYTF.

This chain links TRBV6-5 with TRBJ1-1, with no clear D. The ends were cut back, 6 bases at V and 1 base at J, with 9 bases in the middle. The CDR3 has 13 residues. CDR1 and CDR2 (germline): MNHEY, SVGAGI. CDR3 nucleotide sequence: TGTGCCAGCAGGGGTCCGGGGAACACTGAAGCTTTCTTT. Its protein product is CASRGPGNTEAFF.

This sequence joins TRBV10-2 and TRBJ1-2; D is ambiguous. The V end lost 2 bases, the J end lost 7 bases, and 14 bases lay between the germline ends. Germline CDR1 is WSHSY and CDR2 is SAAADI. This CDR3 has 14 residues. CDR3 amino acids: CASSERSDGSGYTF. The DNA of the CDR3 is TGCGCCAGCAGTGAGAGGAGTGACGGGTCTGGCTACACCTTC.

This chain connects TRBV27 to TRBJ1-5; D is ambiguous. Germline values: CDR1 MNHEY, CDR2 SMNVEV (reference sequence). The V gene lost 5 bases and the J gene lost 5 bases, with 10 bases spanning the gap. The CDR3 runs to 13 residues. This CDR3 is CASSLGNYQPQHF. The CDR3 nucleotides read TGTGCCAGCAGTCTCGGGAATTATCAGCCCCAGCATTTT.